This TCR beta chain is from a study of T cell responses to AZD1222 COVID-19 vaccine. Overall study context: Combined were second doses at about 4 or about 12 weeks. Study findings and constraints: At baseline, seropositivity was found in only six or seven AZD1222 recipients.

Worth noting for this clone: Its antigen is not identified.

The CDR3 spans 14 residues. After removal of 4 bases from V and 6 bases from J, the junction contained 7 bases not matched to a gene. The germline CDR1 and CDR2 sequences are SGHTA and FQGTGA. Clones were read by immunoSEQ multiplex PCR, and TCRdb kept only the in-frame ones, dropping some. Here the sample spans 150,000 or so clones, 88% being singletons. This TCR was recovered from an adult in good health. This chain connects TRBV7-3 to TRBJ1-2; 8 bases line up with TRBD1. The specimen was peripheral blood, collected on day 0 of AZD1222 vaccination. CDR3 amino acids: CASSSQTGEDGYTF. DNA of the CDR3: TGTGCCAGCAGCTCTCAGACAGGGGAGGATGGCTACACCTTC. Full variable domain (remainder filled in from reference TRBV7-3 and TRBJ1-2): GAGVSQTPSNKVTEKGKYVELRCDPISGHTALYWYRQSLGQGPEFLIYFQGTGAADDSGLPNDRFFAVRPEGSVSTLKIQRTERGDSAVYLCASSSQTGEDGYTFGSGTRLTVV.